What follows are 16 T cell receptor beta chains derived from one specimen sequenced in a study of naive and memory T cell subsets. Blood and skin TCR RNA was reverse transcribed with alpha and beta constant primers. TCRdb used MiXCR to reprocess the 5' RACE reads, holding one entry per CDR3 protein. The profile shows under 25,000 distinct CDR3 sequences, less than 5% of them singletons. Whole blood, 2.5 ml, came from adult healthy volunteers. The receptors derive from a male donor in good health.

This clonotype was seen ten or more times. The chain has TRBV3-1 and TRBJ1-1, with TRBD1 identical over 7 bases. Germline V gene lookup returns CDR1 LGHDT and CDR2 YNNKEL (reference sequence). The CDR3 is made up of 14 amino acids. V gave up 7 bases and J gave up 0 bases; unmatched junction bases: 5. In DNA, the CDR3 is TGTGCCAGCACCTACAGGGGCATGAACACTGAAGCTTTCTTT. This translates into CASTYRGMNTEAFF.

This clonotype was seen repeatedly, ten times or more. CDR3 nucleotides: TGCAGTGCCCTTGGCGGTCTGGAGGGACTATCCCCCACCGAGCAGTACTTC. It translates to CSALGGLEGLSPTEQYF. This chain uses TRBV20-1 with TRBJ2-7, with 7 bases matching TRBD2. V was clipped by 6 bases and J by 6 bases; unmatched bases: 23. Germline V gene lookup returns CDR1 DFQATT and CDR2 SNEGSKA (reference sequence). This CDR3 has 17 residues.

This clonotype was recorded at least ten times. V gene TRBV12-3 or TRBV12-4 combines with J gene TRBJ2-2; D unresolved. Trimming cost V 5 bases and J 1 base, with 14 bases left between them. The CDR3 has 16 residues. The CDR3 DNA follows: TGTGCCAGCAGTCCGGGCCGGAGAATGAACACCGGGGAGCTGTTTTTT. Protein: CASSPGRRMNTGELFF.

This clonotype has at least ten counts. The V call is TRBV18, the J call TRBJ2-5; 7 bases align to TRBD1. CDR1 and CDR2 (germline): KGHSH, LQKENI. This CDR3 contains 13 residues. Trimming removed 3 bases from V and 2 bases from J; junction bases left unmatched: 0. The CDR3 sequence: CASSPDRQETQYF. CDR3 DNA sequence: TGTGCCAGCTCACCGGACAGGCAAGAGACCCAGTACTTC.

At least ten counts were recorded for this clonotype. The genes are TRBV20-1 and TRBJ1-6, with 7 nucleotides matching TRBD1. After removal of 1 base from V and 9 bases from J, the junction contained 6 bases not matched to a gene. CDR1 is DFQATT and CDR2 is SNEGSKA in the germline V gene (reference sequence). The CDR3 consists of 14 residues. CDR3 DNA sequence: TGCAGTGCTAGAGCAGAGACAGGGAGTTCACCCCTCCACTTT. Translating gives CSARAETGSSPLHF.

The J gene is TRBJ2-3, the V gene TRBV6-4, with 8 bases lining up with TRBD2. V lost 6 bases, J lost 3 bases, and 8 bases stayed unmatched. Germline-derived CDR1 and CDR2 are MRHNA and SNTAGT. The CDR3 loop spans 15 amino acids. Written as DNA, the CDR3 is TGTGCCAGCAGCCCCGGACTAGCTTTTACAGATACGCAGTATTTT. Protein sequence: CASSPGLAFTDTQYF.

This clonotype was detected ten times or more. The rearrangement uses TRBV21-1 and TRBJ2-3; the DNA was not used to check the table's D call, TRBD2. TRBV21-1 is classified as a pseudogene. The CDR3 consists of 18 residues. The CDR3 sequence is CASSKAPPADHFTDTQYF. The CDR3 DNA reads TGTGCCAGCAGCAAAGCCCCTCCGGCGGACCACTTCACAGATACGCAGTATTTT.

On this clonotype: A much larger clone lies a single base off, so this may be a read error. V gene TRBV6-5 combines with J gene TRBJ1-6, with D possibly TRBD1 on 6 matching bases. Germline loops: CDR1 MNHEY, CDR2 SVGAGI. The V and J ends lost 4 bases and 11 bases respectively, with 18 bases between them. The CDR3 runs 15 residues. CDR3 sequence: CASSFDPGANAPLHF. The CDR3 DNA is TGTGCCAGCAGTTTTGACCCAGGGGCAAATGCACCCCTCCACTTT.

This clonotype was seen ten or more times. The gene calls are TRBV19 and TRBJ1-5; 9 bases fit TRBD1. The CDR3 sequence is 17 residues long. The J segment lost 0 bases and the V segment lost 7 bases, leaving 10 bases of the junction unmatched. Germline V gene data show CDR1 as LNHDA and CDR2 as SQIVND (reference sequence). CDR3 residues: CASTWTGVRYSNQPQHF. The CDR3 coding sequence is TGTGCCAGTACCTGGACAGGGGTCAGATATAGCAATCAGCCCCAGCATTTT. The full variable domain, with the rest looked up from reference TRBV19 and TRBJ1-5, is DGGITQSPKYLFRKEGQNVTLSCEQNLNHDAMYWYRQDPGQGLRLIYYSQIVNDFQKGDIAEGYSVSREKKESFPLTVTSAQKNPTAFYLCASTWTGVRYSNQPQHFGDGTRLSIL.

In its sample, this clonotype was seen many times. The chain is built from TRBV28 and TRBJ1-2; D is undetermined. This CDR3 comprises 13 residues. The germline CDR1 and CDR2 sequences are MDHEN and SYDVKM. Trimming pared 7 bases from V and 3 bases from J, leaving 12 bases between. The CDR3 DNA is TGTGCCAGCATGACGGGGTCGGACTATGGCTACACCTTC. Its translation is CASMTGSDYGYTF.

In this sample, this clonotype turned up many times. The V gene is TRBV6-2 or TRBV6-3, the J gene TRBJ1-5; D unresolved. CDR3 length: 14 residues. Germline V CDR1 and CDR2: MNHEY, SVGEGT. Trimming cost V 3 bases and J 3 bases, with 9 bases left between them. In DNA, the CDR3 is TGTGCCAGCAGTTATTCGGCCGTCAATCAGCCCCAGCATTTT. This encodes CASSYSAVNQPQHF.

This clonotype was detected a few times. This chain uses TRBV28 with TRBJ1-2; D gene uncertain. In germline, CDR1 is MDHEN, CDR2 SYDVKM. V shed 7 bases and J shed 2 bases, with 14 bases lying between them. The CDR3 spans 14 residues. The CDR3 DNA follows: TGTGCCAGCACCAACCTCGACCAAAACTATGGCTACACCTTC. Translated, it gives CASTNLDQNYGYTF.

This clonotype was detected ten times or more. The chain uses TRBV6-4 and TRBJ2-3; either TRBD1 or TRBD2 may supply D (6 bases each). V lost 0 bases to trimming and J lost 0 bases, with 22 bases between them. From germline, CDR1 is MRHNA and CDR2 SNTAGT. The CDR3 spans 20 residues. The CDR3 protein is CASSDSVGGSAGTSTDTQYF. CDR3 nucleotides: TGTGCCAGCAGTGACTCCGTAGGGGGGAGCGCCGGGACAAGCACAGATACGCAGTATTTT.

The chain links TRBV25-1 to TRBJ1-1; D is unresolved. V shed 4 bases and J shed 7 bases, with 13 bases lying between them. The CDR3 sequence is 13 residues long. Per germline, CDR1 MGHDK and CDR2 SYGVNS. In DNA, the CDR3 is TGTGCCAGCAGTGGTCTCACATGGAGTGAAGCTTTCTTT. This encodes CASSGLTWSEAFF.

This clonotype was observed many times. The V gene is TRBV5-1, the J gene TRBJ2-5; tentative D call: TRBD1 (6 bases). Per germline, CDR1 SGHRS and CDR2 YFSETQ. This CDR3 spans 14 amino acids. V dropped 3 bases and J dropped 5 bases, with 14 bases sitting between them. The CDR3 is CASSWADSVETQYF. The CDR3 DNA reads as TGCGCCAGCAGCTGGGCGGACAGTGTTGAGACCCAGTACTTC. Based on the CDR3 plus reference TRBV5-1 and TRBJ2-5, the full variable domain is KAGVTQTPRYLIKTRGQQVTLSCSPISGHRSVSWYQQTPGQGLQFLFEYFSETQRNKGNFPGRFSGRQFSNSRSEMNVSTLELGDSALYLCASSWADSVETQYFGPGTRLLVL.

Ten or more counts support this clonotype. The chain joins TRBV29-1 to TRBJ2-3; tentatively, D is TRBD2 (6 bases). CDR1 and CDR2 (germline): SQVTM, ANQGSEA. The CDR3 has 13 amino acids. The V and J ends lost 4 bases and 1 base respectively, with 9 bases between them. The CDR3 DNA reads TGCAGCGTTGCCGGAGGGGGCACAGATACGCAGTATTTT. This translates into CSVAGGGTDTQYF.